The 3 T cell receptor beta chains listed next were all sequenced from one sample in a study of T-cell reconstitution after alpha-beta-depleted transplantation in children. TCRbeta library construction was performed incorporating unique molecular identifiers. TCRdb reprocessed the PCR reads with MiXCR, giving one entry per CDR3 protein. The sample has around 490,000 distinct CDR3 sequences; about an eighth are singletons. This specimen consisted of PBMCs, mostly from graft donor cells, obtained 180 days after TCRalphabeta/CD19-depleted stem cell transplant. The receptors derive from a female patient under 10 years old who had a stem cell transplant for aplastic anemia, so the T cells may come from the graft donor.

A few counts support this clonotype. The V call is TRBV12-3 or TRBV12-4, the J call TRBJ2-7; a weak D match, TRBD1 (8 bases). The germline V and J ends were trimmed by 6 bases and 1 base, with 16 bases remaining between them. The CDR3 sequence is 15 residues long. Here the CDR3 DNA reads TGTGCCAGCAGAGCCGGACAGGGACTATCCTACGAGCAGTACTTC. The encoded protein is CASRAGQGLSYEQYF.

This clonotype was observed a handful of times. J is TRBJ1-4 and V is TRBV9, with D tentatively TRBD1 (5 bases). Germline CDR1 is SGDLS and CDR2 is YYNGEE. The CDR3 sequence is 16 residues long. Trimming shortened V by 3 bases and J by 0 bases, and 12 bases separated the two germline ends. CDR3 DNA: TGTGCCAGCAGCGGGGGGGGAAAGCCAACTAATGAAAAACTGTTTTTT. Its protein product is CASSGGGKPTNEKLFF.

This clonotype was seen only a few times. V gene TRBV20-1 combines with J gene TRBJ1-6; 7 positions match TRBD1. The junction had 16 bases not matched to a gene; V was cut back by 5 bases and J by 6 bases. CDR1 DFQATT and CDR2 SNEGSKA come from the germline V gene (reference sequence). The CDR3 sequence is 17 residues long. CDR3 nucleotide sequence: TGCAGTGCTGAACTTTGGGGGCGGGCAGGGGGTAATTCACCCCTCCACTTT. Encoded protein: CSAELWGRAGGNSPLHF.